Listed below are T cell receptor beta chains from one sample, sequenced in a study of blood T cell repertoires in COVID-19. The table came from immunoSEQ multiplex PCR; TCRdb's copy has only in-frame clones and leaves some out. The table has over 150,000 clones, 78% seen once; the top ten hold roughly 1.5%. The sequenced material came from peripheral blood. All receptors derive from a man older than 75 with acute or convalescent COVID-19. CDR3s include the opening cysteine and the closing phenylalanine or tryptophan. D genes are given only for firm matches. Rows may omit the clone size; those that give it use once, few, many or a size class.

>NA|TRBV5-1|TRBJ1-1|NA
CASSLQGSVTEAFF
TGCGCCAGCAGCTTGCAGGGCTCGGTCACTGAAGCTTTCTTT
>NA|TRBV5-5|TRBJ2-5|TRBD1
CASSRGQIQETQYF
TGTGCCAGCAGCCGGGGACAGATCCAAGAGACCCAGTACTTC
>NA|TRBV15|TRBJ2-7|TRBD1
CATSRDRGSYEQYF
TGTGCCACCAGCAGAGACAGGGGGTCCTACGAGCAGTACTTC
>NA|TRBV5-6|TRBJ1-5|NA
CASSYGQDSNQPQHF
TGTGCCAGCAGCTATGGGCAGGATAGCAATCAGCCCCAGCATTTT
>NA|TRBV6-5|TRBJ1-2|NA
CASSYSIAGHYGYTF
TGTGCCAGCAGTTACTCGATCGCGGGTCACTATGGCTACACCTTC
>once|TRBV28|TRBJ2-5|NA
CASSRQLQETQYF
TGTGCCAGCAGTCGACAGTTGCAAGAGACCCAGTACTTC
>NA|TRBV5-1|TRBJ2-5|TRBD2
CASSEPSGQETQYF
TGCGCCAGCAGCGAGCCTAGCGGACAAGAGACCCAGTACTTC
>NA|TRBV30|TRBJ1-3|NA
CAWIFQGWSGNTIYF
TGTGCCTGGATCTTCCAGGGGTGGTCTGGAAACACCATATATTTT
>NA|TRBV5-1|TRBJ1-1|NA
CASSVGTLNTEAFF
TGCGCCAGCAGCGTGGGGACTTTGAACACTGAAGCTTTCTTT
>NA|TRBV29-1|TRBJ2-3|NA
CSVAGGAADTQYF
TGCAGCGTTGCTGGGGGGGCGGCAGATACGCAGTATTTT
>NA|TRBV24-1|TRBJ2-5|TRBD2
CATSDSPGRTSGGGETQYF
TGTGCCACCAGTGATTCCCCGGGGAGGACTAGCGGGGGCGGAGAGACCCAGTACTTC
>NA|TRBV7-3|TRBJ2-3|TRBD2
CASSLGGGGTDTQYF
TGTGCCAGCAGCTTAGGCGGGGGGGGCACAGATACGCAGTATTTT
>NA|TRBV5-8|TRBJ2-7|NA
CASSVGAIYEQYF
TGTGCCAGCAGCGTAGGGGCGATCTACGAGCAGTACTTC
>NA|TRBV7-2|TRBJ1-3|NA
CASSPTGSGNTIYF
TGTGCCAGCAGTCCGACTGGCTCTGGAAACACCATATATTTT
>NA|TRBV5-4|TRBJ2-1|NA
CASSPPSQGQHNEQFF
TGTGCCAGCAGCCCACCCTCCCAGGGGCAGCACAATGAGCAGTTCTTC
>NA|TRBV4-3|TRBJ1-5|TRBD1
CASSQGGTGEQPQHF
TGCGCCAGCAGCCAAGGAGGTACAGGGGAACAGCCCCAGCATTTT
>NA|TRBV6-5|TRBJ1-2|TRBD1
CASSRDRVGYGYTF
TGTGCCAGCAGTCGGGACAGGGTGGGCTATGGCTACACCTTC
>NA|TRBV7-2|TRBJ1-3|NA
CASSLGGSSGNTIYF
TGTGCCAGCAGCTTAGGCGGGAGCTCTGGAAACACCATATATTTT
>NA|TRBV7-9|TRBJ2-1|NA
CASSLGLGQSYNEQFF
TGTGCCAGCAGCTTAGGCTTGGGACAATCCTACAATGAGCAGTTCTTC
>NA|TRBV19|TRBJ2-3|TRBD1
CASSIQGGRTDTQYF
TGTGCCAGTAGTATACAAGGGGGCCGCACAGATACGCAGTATTTT
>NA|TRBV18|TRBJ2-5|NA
CASSPPQGRETQYF
TGTGCCAGCTCACCACCTCAGGGTCGGGAGACCCAGTACTTC
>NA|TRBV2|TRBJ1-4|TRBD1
CARNAGQGVEKLFF
TGTGCCAGAAACGCCGGGCAGGGGGTCGAAAAACTGTTTTTT
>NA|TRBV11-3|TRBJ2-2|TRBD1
CASSLVDRGTGELFF
TGTGCCAGCAGCTTAGTTGACAGGGGCACCGGGGAGCTGTTTTTT
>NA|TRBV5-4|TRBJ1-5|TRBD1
CASSSGTGLDQPQHF
TGTGCCAGCAGCTCCGGGACAGGGTTGGATCAGCCCCAGCATTTT
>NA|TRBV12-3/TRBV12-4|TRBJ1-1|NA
CASSTTVLEAFF
TGTGCCAGCAGCACGACAGTCCTTGAAGCTTTCTTT
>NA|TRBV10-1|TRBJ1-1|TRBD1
CASSDGQGAGTEAFF
TGCGCCAGCAGTGACGGACAGGGGGCAGGCACTGAAGCTTTCTTT
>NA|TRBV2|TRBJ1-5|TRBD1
CASSETGQRSNQPQHF
TGTGCCAGCAGTGAAACGGGACAGCGCAGCAATCAGCCCCAGCATTTT
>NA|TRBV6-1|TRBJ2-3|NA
CASSESRLIDTQYF
TGTGCCAGCAGTGAATCGCGCCTTATAGATACGCAGTATTTT
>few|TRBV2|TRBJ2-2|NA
CASSEARRTGELFF
TGTGCCAGCAGTGAAGCGCGGAGGACCGGGGAGCTGTTTTTT
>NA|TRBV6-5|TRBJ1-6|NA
CASSYFGNSPLHF
TGTGCCAGCAGTTACTTCGGGAACTCACCCCTCCACTTT
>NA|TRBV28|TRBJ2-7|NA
CASSSSDSYEQYF
TGTGCCAGCAGTTCCTCGGACAGCTACGAGCAGTACTTC
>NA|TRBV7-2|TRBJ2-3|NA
CASSPAASQRDTQYF
TGTGCCAGCAGCCCCGCCGCAAGCCAGCGAGATACGCAGTATTTT
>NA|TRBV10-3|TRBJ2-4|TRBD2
CAISEGTSGGAAKNIQYF
TGTGCCATCAGTGAGGGGACTAGCGGGGGGGCCGCCAAAAACATTCAGTACTTC
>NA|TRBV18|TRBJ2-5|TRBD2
CASSPVQRGGETQYF
TGTGCCAGCTCACCCGTCCAGCGGGGGGGAGAGACCCAGTACTTC
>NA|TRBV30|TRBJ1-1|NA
CAWSKERLTEAFF
TGTGCCTGGAGTAAGGAGCGCCTAACGGAAGCTTTCTTT
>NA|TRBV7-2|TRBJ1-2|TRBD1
CASSLDFGTGGLAGYTF
TGTGCCAGCAGCTTAGACTTCGGGACAGGGGGTCTCGCTGGCTACACCTTC
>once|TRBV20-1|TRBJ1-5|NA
CSASGQTNQPQHF
TGCAGTGCTAGTGGACAGACAAATCAGCCCCAGCATTTT
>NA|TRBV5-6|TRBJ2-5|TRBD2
CASSSRTSGGDRETQYF
TGTGCCAGCAGCTCCAGGACTAGCGGGGGGGATCGGGAGACCCAGTACTTC
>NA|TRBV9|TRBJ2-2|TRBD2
CASSSSGGIVSGELFF
TGTGCCAGCAGCTCTAGCGGGGGTATTGTATCCGGGGAGCTGTTTTTT
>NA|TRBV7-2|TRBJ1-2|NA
CASSLGGLVYGYTF
TGTGCCAGCAGCTTAGGGGGGCTTGTCTATGGCTACACCTTC
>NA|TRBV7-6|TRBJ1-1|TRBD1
CASSLSAGGAAEAFF
TGTGCCAGCAGCTTAAGCGCAGGGGGCGCCGCTGAAGCTTTCTTT
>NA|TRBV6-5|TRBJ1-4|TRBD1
CASSYRRQGWGEKLFF
TGTGCCAGCAGTTACCGGAGACAGGGCTGGGGTGAAAAACTGTTTTTT
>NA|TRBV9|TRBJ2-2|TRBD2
CASSVAGGRTGELFF
TGTGCCAGCAGCGTAGCGGGGGGGCGAACCGGGGAGCTGTTTTTT
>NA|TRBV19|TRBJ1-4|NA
CASKQDIINEKLFF
TGTGCCAGTAAGCAGGACATCATAAATGAAAAACTGTTTTTT
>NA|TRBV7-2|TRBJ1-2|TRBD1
CASSRDSANYGYTF
TGTGCCAGCAGCCGGGACAGCGCCAACTATGGCTACACCTTC
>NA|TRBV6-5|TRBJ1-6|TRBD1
CASSYSGTGDSPLHF
TGTGCCAGCAGTTACTCCGGGACAGGGGATTCACCCCTCCACTTT
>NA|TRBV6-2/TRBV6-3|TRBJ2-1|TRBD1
CASSGPTGYPYNEQFF
TGTGCCAGCAGTGGCCCGACAGGGTACCCCTACAATGAGCAGTTCTTC
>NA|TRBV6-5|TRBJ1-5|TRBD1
CASSVTGYQPQHF
TGTGCCAGCAGCGTGACAGGGTATCAGCCCCAGCATTTT
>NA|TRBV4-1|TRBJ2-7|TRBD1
CASSQAQGGFYEQYF
TGCGCCAGCAGCCAAGCACAGGGGGGATTCTACGAGCAGTACTTC
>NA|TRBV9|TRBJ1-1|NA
CASSFSWLTEAFF
TGTGCCAGCAGCTTCTCCTGGCTCACTGAAGCTTTCTTT
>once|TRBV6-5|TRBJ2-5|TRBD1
CASSYLATGGKETQYF
TGTGCCAGCAGTTACCTCGCTACAGGGGGGAAGGAGACCCAGTACTTC
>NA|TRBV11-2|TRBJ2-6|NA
CASQGANVLTF
TGTGCCAGTCAGGGGGCCAACGTCCTGACTTTC
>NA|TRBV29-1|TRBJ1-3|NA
CSAEDSGNTIYF
TGCAGCGCTGAGGACAGCGGAAACACCATATATTTT
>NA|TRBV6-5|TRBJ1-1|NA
CASSYGVGSPEAFF
TGTGCCAGCAGTTACGGGGTGGGGAGCCCTGAAGCTTTCTTT
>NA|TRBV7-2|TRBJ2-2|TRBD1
CASSSSGGYTGELFF
TGTGCCAGCAGCTCTTCAGGGGGCTACACCGGGGAGCTGTTTTTT
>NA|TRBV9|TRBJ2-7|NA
CASSPSTRGEQYF
TGTGCCAGCAGCCCCTCGACTCGGGGCGAGCAGTACTTC
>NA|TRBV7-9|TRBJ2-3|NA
CAIGAPTDTQYF
TGTGCCATAGGGGCACCCACAGATACGCAGTATTTT
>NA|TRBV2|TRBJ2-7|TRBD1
CASSSPGQGPDYEQYF
TGTGCCAGCAGCTCACCCGGACAGGGGCCAGATTACGAGCAGTACTTC
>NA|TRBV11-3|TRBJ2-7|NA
CASSSDPGRANEQYF
TGTGCCAGCAGCTCAGACCCGGGCAGGGCCAACGAGCAGTACTTC